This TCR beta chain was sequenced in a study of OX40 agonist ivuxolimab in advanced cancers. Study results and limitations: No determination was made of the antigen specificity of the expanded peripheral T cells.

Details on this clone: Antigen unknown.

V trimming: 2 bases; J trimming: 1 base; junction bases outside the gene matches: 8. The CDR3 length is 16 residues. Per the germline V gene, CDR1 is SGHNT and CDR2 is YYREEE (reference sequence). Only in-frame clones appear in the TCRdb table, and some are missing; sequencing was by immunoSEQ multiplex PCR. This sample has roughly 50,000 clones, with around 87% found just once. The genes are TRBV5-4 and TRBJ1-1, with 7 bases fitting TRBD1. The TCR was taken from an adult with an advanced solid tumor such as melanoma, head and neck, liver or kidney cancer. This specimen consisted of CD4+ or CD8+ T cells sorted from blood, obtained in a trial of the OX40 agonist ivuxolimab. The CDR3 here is CASSFERGRGNTEAFF. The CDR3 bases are TGTGCCAGCAGCTTTGAGAGGGGGCGGGGGAACACTGAAGCTTTCTTT.